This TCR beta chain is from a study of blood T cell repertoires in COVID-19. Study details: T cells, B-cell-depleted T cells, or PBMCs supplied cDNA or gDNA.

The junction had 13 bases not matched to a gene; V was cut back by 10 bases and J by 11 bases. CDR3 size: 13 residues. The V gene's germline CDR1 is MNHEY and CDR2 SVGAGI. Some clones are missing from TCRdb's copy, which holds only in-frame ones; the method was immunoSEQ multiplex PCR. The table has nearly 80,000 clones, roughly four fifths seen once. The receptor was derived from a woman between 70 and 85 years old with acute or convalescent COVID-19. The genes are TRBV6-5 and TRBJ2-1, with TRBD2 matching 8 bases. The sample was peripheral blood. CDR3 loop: CATRGRGGNKQFF. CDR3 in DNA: TGTGCCACCAGAGGCCGGGGGGGGAATAAGCAGTTCTTC.